This T cell receptor beta chain was observed in a study of blood T cells in healthy people across ages. Trimming removed 6 bases from V and 5 bases from J, with 14 bases in between. CDR3 length: 15 residues. Next came a second PCR, run for about 7 to 12 cycles, which used a sample-barcoded 5' primer along with a J-beta primer mix. TCRdb called the 5' RACE reads again in MiXCR, with one record for every CDR3 protein. The table shows around 800,000 distinct CDR3 sequences, with approximately 48% occurring only once. Sequences were obtained from blood. This clonotype was sampled from a man aged 55 to 70 in good health. The V call is TRBV12-3 or TRBV12-4, the J call TRBJ1-6, with D uncertain. The CDR3 bases are TGTGCCAGCAGCCTAAGAGAGCTTAATAATTCACCCCTCCACTTT. It encodes CASSLRELNNSPLHF.